This T cell receptor beta chain was captured in a study of cytomegalovirus exposure and HLA in healthy donors. 60 Vbeta and 13 Jbeta primers were used in PCR. Libraries were prepared by immunoSEQ multiplex PCR; TCRdb keeps only in-frame clonotypes and omits some of them. The sample has hundreds of thousands of clones, almost 80% seen once. Concerning this clone: Its antigen remains unknown.

Study observations and caveats: Across donors, most TCRs were seen rarely, yet some public ones were widespread. HLA alleles were associated with 15,000 to 20,000 TCR beta sequences in a later analysis at 0.05 false discovery rate. Reports indicate that TCR beta sequences accurately predicted the HLA-A and HLA-B alleles of most subjects.

The sequence was collected from a man aged 18 to 30 in good health and CMV-seronegative. The sequenced sample was PBMCs.

CDR3 sequence (DNA): TGCGCCAGCAGCCAAGACGGGAGCGACTACAATGAGCAGTTCTTC. Encoded protein: CASSQDGSDYNEQFF. V gene TRBV4-1 combines with J gene TRBJ2-1, with a weak D call TRBD2 (6 bases). The length of the CDR3 is 15 residues. Trimming shortened V by 0 bases and J by 3 bases, and 9 bases separated the two germline ends. Germline CDR1 is MGHRA and CDR2 is YSYEKL.